This T cell receptor beta chain was identified during a study of vaccination and CD4 T cells after COVID-19. Findings and limits, study-wide: Reactive clonotype counts went from median roughly 20 after infection to 38 after vaccination, nonsignificantly.

Once obtained from cultured CD4+ T cells, the DNA was sequenced using the Oncomine TCR Beta short-read assay. TCRdb called the PCR reads again in MiXCR, with one record for every CDR3 protein. In the table there are fewer than 10,000 distinct CDR3 sequences, about 63% of which are singletons. Treatment here: roughly 11-day PBMC culture with coronavirus spike peptide pools or control peptides (ViraFEST assay). Antigen-specific T cell expansion with peptide pools preceded TCR sequencing in the ViraFEST approach. For this clonotype: Its antigen is not identified.

The sequence was obtained from a human donor who had recovered from COVID-19. Material for sequencing was CD4+ T cells from blood, cultured in vitro.

CDR3 amino acids: CASSRQGRVRSYNSPLHF. The CDR3 DNA follows: TGTGCCAGCAGCAGGCAGGGCAGGGTCAGGTCCTATAATTCACCCCTCCACTTT. The chain combines TRBV21-1 with TRBJ1-6; the D call in the table, TRBD1, was not verified against the DNA. TRBV21-1 is a pseudogene locus. This CDR3 is 18 amino acids long.